This is a list of T cell receptor beta chains from one sample in a study of Ad26.COV2.S vaccination and SARS-CoV-2 variants. The data were produced by immunoSEQ multiplex PCR, yet TCRdb's version contains in-frame clones alone and is incomplete. The repertoire holds about 450,000 clones, roughly 89% seen once, with about 2.7% in the top ten. Material: peripheral blood, obtained in a trial of Ad26.COV2.S vaccine versus placebo. These TCRs come from a person between 18 and 59 years old who received the Ad26.COV2.S COVID-19 vaccine or a placebo. Each CDR3 is given with its conserved first and last residue. D genes are given only for firm matches. Some rows have no size entry. The others give once, few or many, or a class for an expanded clone.

j_call clone_size d_call v_call cdr3_nt cdr3_aa
TRBJ2-7 NA TRBD1 TRBV2 TGTGCCAGGGGAAGACAGGGCCCCTACGAGCAGTACTTC CARGRQGPYEQYF
TRBJ1-4 once NA TRBV5-6 TGTGCCAGCAGTTTGGGGATTCCGGAAAAACTGTTTTTT CASSLGIPEKLFF
TRBJ1-2 once TRBD1 TRBV5-5 TGTGCCAGCAGCTTGGATGTTAGGGGGCGAGACTATGGCTACACCTTC CASSLDVRGRDYGYTF
TRBJ2-7 NA NA TRBV30 TGTGCCTGGAGTGTACTCTCCGAGCAGTACTTC CAWSVLSEQYF
TRBJ1-1 NA NA TRBV18 TGTGCCAGCTCACCCAGGAATGGGGGAGCTGAAGCTTTCTTT CASSPRNGGAEAFF
TRBJ2-2 NA TRBD2 TRBV19 TGTGCCAGTAAAAGGGCGGGAGCTGGGACCGGGGAGCTGTTTTTT CASKRAGAGTGELFF
TRBJ1-2 NA TRBD1 TRBV5-4 TGTGCCAGCAGCCTTCGGACAGGTGGCTACACCTTC CASSLRTGGYTF
TRBJ1-1 once TRBD1 TRBV5-1 TGCGCCAGCGCCGTTCAGGGGGCGAGGAACACTGAAGCTTTCTTT CASAVQGARNTEAFF
TRBJ1-4 NA TRBD1 TRBV5-4 TGTGCCAGCAGCCGGATACAGGGGGCAACTAATGAAAAACTGTTTTTT CASSRIQGATNEKLFF
TRBJ1-4 NA NA TRBV2 TGTGCCAGCAGTGATCGGACGGATTATGAAAAACTGTTTTTT CASSDRTDYEKLFF
TRBJ1-1 once NA TRBV4-1 TGCGCCAGCAGCCAGTGGACGGCAGAGGGGACTGAAGCTTTCTTT CASSQWTAEGTEAFF
TRBJ2-2 NA TRBD2 TRBV2 TGTGCCAGCAGTGTAACTAGCGGGGCGGGAGAGCTGTTTTTT CASSVTSGAGELFF
TRBJ2-1 few NA TRBV5-1 TGCGCCAGCAGCGTCGGCTTCGGCTCCTACAATGAGCAGTTCTTC CASSVGFGSYNEQFF
TRBJ2-3 NA TRBD2 TRBV2 TGTGCCAGCGGTTGGTCGGCTAGCGGGAGGGCCGTGGGAGATACGCAGTATTTT CASGWSASGRAVGDTQYF
TRBJ2-2 NA NA TRBV5-1 TGCGCCAGCAGCTTGGTACTCGGGGAGCTGTTTTTT CASSLVLGELFF
TRBJ2-7 NA NA TRBV30 TGTGCCTGGAGTGTATTAGGTCGCTACGAGCAGTACTTC CAWSVLGRYEQYF
TRBJ1-5 NA TRBD1 TRBV2 TGTGCCAGCAGTGAATGGGAACAGGGGGGGCCCCAGCATTTT CASSEWEQGGPQHF
TRBJ2-7 NA NA TRBV5-1 TGCGCCAGCAGCTCCCAGACAGGATATTACGAGCAGTACTTC CASSSQTGYYEQYF
TRBJ2-1 NA NA TRBV19 TGTGCCAGTAGTATAGACAGCCAGAGGTACAATGAGCAGTTCTTC CASSIDSQRYNEQFF
TRBJ1-1 NA NA TRBV11-1 TGTGCCAGCAGCTCCGCCTCCTCGACAGCAGCTTTCTTT CASSSASSTAAFF
TRBJ2-2 NA TRBD1 TRBV24-1 TGTGCCACCAGAGACAGGGGGCCCGAGAACACCGGGGAGCTGTTTTTT CATRDRGPENTGELFF
TRBJ2-5 NA TRBD1 TRBV5-1 TGCGCCAGCAGCTTGGCCGGACAGGGGATGGGCGAGACCCAGTACTTC CASSLAGQGMGETQYF
TRBJ2-5 NA TRBD1 TRBV7-9 TGTGCCAGCACCCCCCCCCAGGGGGCAAGTGAGGAGACCCAGTACTTC CASTPPQGASEETQYF
TRBJ2-5 NA NA TRBV5-1 TGCGCCAGCAGCTTGGCACGCGAGACCCAGTACTTC CASSLARETQYF
TRBJ2-7 NA NA TRBV2 TGTGCCAGCAGTGAAGGGGGCCCCTACGAGCAGTACTTC CASSEGGPYEQYF
TRBJ1-1 few NA TRBV19 TGTGCCAGTAGTACGCCCTACCCCGGGACGGCTAAAGCTTTCTTT CASSTPYPGTAKAFF